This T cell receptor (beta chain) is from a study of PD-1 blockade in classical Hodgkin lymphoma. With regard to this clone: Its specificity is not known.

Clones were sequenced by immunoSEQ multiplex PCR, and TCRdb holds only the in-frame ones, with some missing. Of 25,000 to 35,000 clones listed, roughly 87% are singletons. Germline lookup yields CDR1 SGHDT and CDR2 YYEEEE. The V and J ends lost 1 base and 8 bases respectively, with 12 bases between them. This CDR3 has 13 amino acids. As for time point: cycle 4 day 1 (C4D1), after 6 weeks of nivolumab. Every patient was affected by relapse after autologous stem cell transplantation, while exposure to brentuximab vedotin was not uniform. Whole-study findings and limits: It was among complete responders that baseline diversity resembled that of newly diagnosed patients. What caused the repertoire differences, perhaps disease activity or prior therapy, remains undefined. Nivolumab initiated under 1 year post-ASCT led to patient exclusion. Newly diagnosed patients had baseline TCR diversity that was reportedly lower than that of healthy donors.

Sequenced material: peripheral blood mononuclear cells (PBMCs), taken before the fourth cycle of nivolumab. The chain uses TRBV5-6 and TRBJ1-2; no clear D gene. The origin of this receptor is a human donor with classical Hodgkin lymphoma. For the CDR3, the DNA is TGTGCCAGCAGCTTGCCCGGATCGGAAGGCTACACCTTC. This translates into CASSLPGSEGYTF.